The 29 T cell receptor beta chains below come from one sample, sequenced in a study of cytomegalovirus exposure and HLA in healthy donors. PCR primers comprised 60 Vbeta and 13 Jbeta primers. The method was immunoSEQ multiplex PCR; TCRdb's version includes in-frame clones alone and lacks a portion of them. The table has about 110,000 clones, roughly three quarters seen once. Specimen: PBMCs. The origin of the receptors is a woman aged 45-60 years in good health and CMV-seropositive.

With regard to this clone: At one boundary the junction diverges from the germline segment, which might be a read error. V is TRBV7-9 and J is TRBJ2-7, with 11 bases identical to TRBD2. The CDR3 sequence is 15 residues long. Germline assignment: CDR1 SEHNR and CDR2 FQNEAQ (reference sequence). CDR3 bases: TGTTCCAGCAGCTTGACTAGCGGGAAAATCCACGAGCAGTACTTC. Translated: CSSSLTSGKIHEQYF.

The V and J genes are TRBV2 and TRBJ1-1; TRBD1 aligns across 8 bases. The J segment lost 5 bases and the V segment lost 6 bases, leaving 8 bases of the junction unmatched. CDR1 SNHLY and CDR2 FYNNEI come from the germline V gene. The CDR3 has 14 amino acids. CDR3 sequence reads: CASRVVRGRTEAFF. DNA of the CDR3: TGTGCCAGCAGAGTGGTCAGGGGGCGAACTGAAGCTTTCTTT.

The chain carries TRBV27 and TRBJ2-2, with 7 bases identical to TRBD1. The CDR3 contains 14 residues. Germline V CDR1 and CDR2: MNHEY, SMNVEV (reference sequence). The V gene end was trimmed by 5 bases and the J gene end by 4 bases; junction bases not matched to a gene: 4. The CDR3 reads CASSRDRATGELFF. CDR3 nucleotide sequence: TGTGCCAGCAGTCGAGACAGGGCCACCGGGGAGCTGTTTTTT.

The chain combines TRBV5-1 with TRBJ2-2, with 8 bases matching TRBD2. CDR1 and CDR2 (germline): SGHRS, YFSETQ. After removal of 1 base from V and 4 bases from J, the junction contained 6 bases not matched to a gene. This CDR3 contains 16 residues. CDR3: CASSLRLAGSTGELFF. As DNA, the CDR3 is TGCGCCAGCAGCTTGAGGTTAGCGGGAAGCACCGGGGAGCTGTTTTTT.

The chain couples TRBV19 to TRBJ1-2; D ambiguous. Germline V gene sequence: CDR1 LNHDA, CDR2 SQIVND (reference sequence). V was pared by 0 bases and J by 4 bases, with 12 bases between. The CDR3 consists of 15 residues. The CDR3 region is CASSIDLGGSYGYTF. The CDR3 bases are TGTGCCAGTAGTATAGATCTAGGCGGATCCTATGGCTACACCTTC.

V usage is TRBV7-3 and J usage is TRBJ2-1, with 9 bases that match TRBD2. This CDR3 is 15 amino acids long. Germline V lookup: CDR1 SGHTA, CDR2 FQGTGA. J was trimmed by 4 bases and V by 5 bases; bases with no gene match: 6. CDR3 in amino acids: CASSQSGGQYNEQFF. The CDR3 DNA is TGTGCCAGCAGCCAGAGCGGGGGGCAATACAATGAGCAGTTCTTC. Full variable domain (remainder filled in from reference TRBV7-3 and TRBJ2-1): GAGVSQTPSNKVTEKGKYVELRCDPISGHTALYWYRQSLGQGPEFLIYFQGTGAADDSGLPNDRFFAVRPEGSVSTLKIQRTERGDSAVYLCASSQSGGQYNEQFFGPGTRLTVL.

This clone was counted a few times. The rearrangement links TRBV21-1 to TRBJ1-1; TRBD1, the table's D call, was not compared with the DNA. TRBV21-1 counts as a pseudogene. The CDR3 sequence is 16 residues long. CDR3: CASSNQSETGRTEAFF. The DNA of the CDR3 is TGTGCCAGCAGCAATCAGAGCGAGACAGGGCGAACTGAAGCTTTCTTT.

This clone is a singleton in its sample. This chain uses TRBV19 with TRBJ1-4, with D uncertain. The V end was cut by 6 bases, the J end by 0 bases, with 11 bases between. The CDR3 has 15 amino acids. The germline V gene has CDR1 LNHDA and CDR2 SQIVND (reference sequence). The CDR3: CASRPQDSTNEKLFF. CDR3 nucleotides: TGTGCCAGTAGACCTCAGGATTCAACTAATGAAAAACTGTTTTTT.

The rearrangement uses TRBV5-4 and TRBJ2-1, with TRBD2 identical over 8 bases. The junction had 12 bases not matched to a gene; V was cut back by 4 bases and J by 3 bases. CDR1 is SGHNT, CDR2 YYREEE, per germline (reference sequence). The length of the CDR3 is 17 residues. The CDR3: CASSPESGLGGYNEQFF. For the CDR3, the DNA is TGTGCCAGCAGCCCCGAATCGGGACTAGGCGGCTACAATGAGCAGTTCTTC.

CDR3 DNA sequence: TGCGCCAGCAGTGAGGGAGGCTCCTACGAGCAGTACTTC. Residues: CASSEGGSYEQYF. The J gene is TRBJ2-7, the V gene TRBV10-2; TRBD2 might be the D (5 bases). Trimming took 2 bases from V and 0 from J, leaving 5 bases between them. The CDR3 consists of 13 residues. Germline V CDR1 and CDR2: WSHSY, SAAADI.

V is TRBV6-6 and J is TRBJ1-5; TRBD1 matches at 9 bases. V was clipped by 4 bases and J by 5 bases; unmatched bases: 6. Germline CDR1 reads MNHNY; CDR2 reads SVGAGI (reference sequence). This CDR3 contains 15 residues. DNA of the CDR3: TGTGCCAGCAGTTGGTCAACAGGGGGCGATCAGCCCCAGCATTTT. This translates into CASSWSTGGDQPQHF.

J is TRBJ1-4 and V is TRBV10-3, with D perhaps TRBD1 (5 bases). V was pared by 2 bases and J by 8 bases, with 15 bases between. CDR3 length equals 15 residues. Germline CDR1 and CDR2: ENHRY and SYGVKD. CDR3: CAISERRDSGEKLFF. The CDR3, as DNA: TGTGCCATCAGTGAGAGGAGGGACTCAGGGGAAAAACTGTTTTTT.

This chain connects TRBV6-1 to TRBJ2-3; TRBD2 aligns across 10 bases. The germline V gene encodes CDR1 MNHNS and CDR2 SASEGT. V dropped 7 bases and J dropped 5; count of bases not matched to a gene: 9. The CDR3 loop spans 15 amino acids. The CDR3, as DNA: TGTGCCAGCACCCCAGCTAGCGGGGGAAGAGATACGCAGTATTTT. Amino acids: CASTPASGGRDTQYF.

The V and J genes are TRBV7-2 and TRBJ2-5; TRBD2 might be the D (6 bases). There are 16 residues in the CDR3. Germline lookup yields CDR1 SGHTA and CDR2 FQGNSA. The germline V and J ends were trimmed by 0 bases and 4 bases, with 15 bases remaining between them. The CDR3 spells CASSLAPSRGGETQYF. CDR3 sequence (DNA): TGTGCCAGCAGCTTAGCGCCAAGTAGGGGAGGAGAGACCCAGTACTTC.

The rearrangement links TRBV7-9 to TRBJ1-1; perhaps TRBD1 as D (6 bases). V lost 6 bases and J lost 3, with 11 bases in between. Germline V gene lookup returns CDR1 SEHNR and CDR2 FQNEAQ (reference sequence). CDR3 size: 13 residues. The CDR3 bases are TGTGCCAGCAGTTCCCAGGGGTACACTGAAGCTTTCTTT. This codes for CASSSQGYTEAFF.

To note about this clone: A junction end diverges from the germline sequence, so it may reflect a read error. The chain combines TRBV5-4 with TRBJ2-1, with 7 bases aligning to TRBD2. Germline assignment: CDR1 SGHNT and CDR2 YYREEE (reference sequence). This CDR3 contains 15 residues. The DNA of the CDR3 is TGTGCCAGCAGCCTTCCGACTAGCTCCCACAATGAGCAGTTCTTC. Its translation is CASSLPTSSHNEQFF.

The chain links TRBV5-4 to TRBJ2-1; D possibly corresponds to TRBD2 (7 bases). CDR3 size: 15 residues. Trimming took off 4 bases at V and 0 bases at J, with 11 bases between the two ends. The germline V gene encodes CDR1 SGHNT and CDR2 YYREEE (reference sequence). CDR3 sequence reads: CASSPGGPSYNEQFF. CDR3 coding DNA: TGTGCCAGCAGCCCCGGGGGGCCCTCCTACAATGAGCAGTTCTTC.

This clone came up a few times. This chain uses TRBV7-9 with TRBJ2-4; 9 bases fit TRBD1. The germline CDR1 and CDR2 sequences are SEHNR and FQNEAQ (reference sequence). V lost 5 bases to trimming and J lost 6 bases; unmatched junction nucleotides: 5. The CDR3 has 14 amino acids. CDR3 protein: CASSPGQGPNIQYF. For the CDR3, the DNA is TGTGCCAGCAGCCCTGGACAGGGGCCAAACATTCAGTACTTC.

The chain uses TRBV2 and TRBJ2-7, with D tentatively TRBD2 (6 bases). V was trimmed by 6 bases and J by 12 bases, leaving 15 bases between them. The CDR3 is made up of 11 amino acids. In germline, CDR1 is SNHLY, CDR2 FYNNEI. Here the CDR3 reads CASSRDVGGYF. The CDR3 DNA is TGTGCCAGCAGCCGGGACGTCGGGGGGTACTTC. The full variable domain, completed using reference TRBV2 and TRBJ2-7, is EPEVTQTPSHQVTQMGQEVILRCVPISNHLYFYWYRQILGQKVEFLVSFYNNEISEKSEIFDDQFSVERPDGSNFTLKIRSTKLEDSAMYFCASSRDVGGYFGPGTRLTVT.

Concerning this clone itself: This sample includes further DNA sequences coding for the same CDR3. J is TRBJ2-1 and V is TRBV4-3, with TRBD2 matching 8 bases. Looked up from germline, CDR1 is LGHNA and CDR2 is YSLEER. The CDR3 totals 17 residues. Unmatched junction bases numbered 9, after V lost 3 bases and J lost 2 bases. In DNA form, the CDR3 reads TGCGCCAGCAGCCAGGAGCATACGGGACTAGCCTACAATGAGCAGTTCTTC. Its translation: CASSQEHTGLAYNEQFF.

The chain recombines TRBV7-2 with TRBJ2-1; TRBD1 aligns across 7 bases. Per germline, CDR1 SGHTA and CDR2 FQGNSA. This CDR3 spans 18 amino acids. V lost 4 bases to trimming and J lost 4 bases; unmatched junction nucleotides: 16. The CDR3 DNA follows: TGTGCCAGCAGCTACGACAGGGTTCAAAGTCTGCCATACAATGAGCAGTTCTTC. Protein: CASSYDRVQSLPYNEQFF.

This chain joins TRBV7-2 and TRBJ1-6; D gene unclear. The germline gives CDR1 SGHTA, CDR2 FQGNSA. Trimming left V 5 bases short and J 10 bases short, with 9 bases between. This CDR3 has 12 residues. The CDR3 sequence is CASSRGGSPLHF. In nucleotides, the CDR3 is TGTGCCAGCAGCCGAGGTGGCTCACCCCTCCACTTT.

The chain carries TRBV6-4 and TRBJ2-3; D possibly corresponds to TRBD2 (6 bases). Germline V CDR1 and CDR2: MRHNA, SNTAGT. Deletions cut 5 bases from V and 4 bases from J, with 13 bases between. The CDR3 length is 14 residues. The CDR3 loop reads CASSPGSHSDTQYF. The CDR3 DNA sequence: TGTGCCAGCAGTCCCGGGAGTCACTCAGATACGCAGTATTTT.

The V gene is TRBV4-3, the J gene TRBJ1-2; TRBD1 might be the D (6 bases). Germline loops: CDR1 LGHNA, CDR2 YSLEER. The CDR3 sequence is 13 residues long. Trimming took 3 bases from V and 1 from J, leaving 6 bases between them. The CDR3 is CASSQDSNYGYTF. The CDR3, as DNA: TGCGCCAGCAGCCAGGACAGTAACTATGGCTACACCTTC.

V and J are TRBV4-3 and TRBJ2-1, with a weak D call TRBD2 (8 bases). V was trimmed by 3 bases and J by 8 bases, leaving 20 bases between them. This CDR3 is built from 16 residues. Germline V gene sequence: CDR1 LGHNA, CDR2 YSLEER. The CDR3 here is CASSHAPGLGGDEQFF. CDR3 bases: TGCGCCAGCAGCCACGCCCCGGGACTAGGGGGCGATGAGCAGTTCTTC.

The rearrangement links TRBV13 to TRBJ2-5, with 7 bases lining up with TRBD2. The closer fit of TRBJ2-7 to the DNA end suggests the J call may be wrong. The germline gives CDR1 PRHDT, CDR2 FYEKMQ (reference sequence). This CDR3 has 15 amino acids. The CDR3 sequence: CASSTLSREWYEQYF. The CDR3 coding sequence is TGTGCCAGCAGCACCCTCTCGCGGGAGTGGTACGAGCAGTACTTC.

The rearrangement uses TRBV28 and TRBJ1-5; the D gene is possibly TRBD1 (5 bases). The CDR3 consists of 12 residues. The germline gives CDR1 MDHEN, CDR2 SYDVKM. The CDR3 sequence is CTPRWGQNRGHF. For the CDR3, the DNA is TGTACCCCCCGGTGGGGCCAAAATAGGGGGCATTTT.

This chain links TRBV5-3 with TRBJ1-2; 7 bases align to TRBD1. TRBV5-3 is labeled an ORF, and its function is uncertain. The CDR3 is 15 amino acids. Trimming took 2 bases from V and 0 from J; bases not matched to a gene: 4. CDR3 sequence (DNA): TGTGCCAGAAGCTTCTCCGGGACAGCTAACTATGGCTACACCTTC. Protein sequence: CARSFSGTANYGYTF.

The J gene is TRBJ2-2, the V gene TRBV29-1; D is possibly TRBD1 (6 bases). The length of the CDR3 is 15 residues. V was clipped by 4 bases and J by 3 bases, with 15 bases between them. Germline V gene sequence: CDR1 SQVTM, CDR2 ANQGSEA. This CDR3 reads CSVGGRGVDTGELFF. CDR3 DNA: TGCAGCGTTGGGGGCAGGGGAGTGGACACCGGGGAGCTGTTTTTT.